This T cell receptor beta chain is drawn from a study of T cells in Graves' hyperthyroidism and ophthalmopathy. Newly diagnosed patients aged 18 to 65 had hyperthyroidism of under 2 months' duration. The CDR3 length is 15 residues. V was pared by 6 bases and J by 4 bases, with 4 bases of the junction left unmatched. The germline gives CDR1 MNHEY, CDR2 SMNVEV (reference sequence). RNA transcripts gave rise to amplified TCR beta CDR3 regions. TCR CDR3 regions were first amplified by RT-PCR with HTBI primers. TCRdb ran MiXCR on the multiplex PCR reads and lists one entry per CDR3 protein. The repertoire consists of about 360,000 distinct CDR3 sequences, with about 13% occurring once and the leading ten covering 9% to 9.5%.

This clonotype was sampled from a woman between 18 and 29 years old with Graves' hyperthyroidism. Sequenced: blood. V usage is TRBV27 and J usage is TRBJ2-3; 13 bases align to TRBD2. The CDR3 sequence is CASRAGLAGSDTQYF. The CDR3, as DNA: TGTGCCAGCAGGGCGGGACTAGCGGGGTCAGATACGCAGTATTTT.